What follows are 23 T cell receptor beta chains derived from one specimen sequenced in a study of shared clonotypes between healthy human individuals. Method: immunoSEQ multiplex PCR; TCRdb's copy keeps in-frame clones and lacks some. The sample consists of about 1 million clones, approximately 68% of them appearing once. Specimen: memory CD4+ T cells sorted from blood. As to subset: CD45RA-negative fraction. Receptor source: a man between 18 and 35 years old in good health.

For the CDR3, the DNA is TGTGCCAGCAGTCGGGACAGGGGGCCCGCCGGGGAGCTGTTTTTT. Translated: CASSRDRGPAGELFF. This chain uses TRBV7-2 with TRBJ2-2; 12 nucleotides line up with TRBD1. With 6 bases clipped from V and 6 bases from J, the junction kept 5 bases outside the gene matches. Germline V gene data show CDR1 as SGHTA and CDR2 as FQGNSA. CDR3 size: 15 residues.

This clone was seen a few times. DNA of the CDR3: TGTGCCAGCAGCATCTACAGGGGAGGCACAGATACGCAGTATTTT. Translating gives CASSIYRGGTDTQYF. V and J are TRBV7-9 and TRBJ2-3, with TRBD1 matching over 7 bases. This CDR3 is 15 amino acids long. Germline assignment: CDR1 SEHNR and CDR2 FQNEAQ (reference sequence). Trimming at V came to 5 bases and at J to 1 base, leaving 6 bases not matched to a gene.

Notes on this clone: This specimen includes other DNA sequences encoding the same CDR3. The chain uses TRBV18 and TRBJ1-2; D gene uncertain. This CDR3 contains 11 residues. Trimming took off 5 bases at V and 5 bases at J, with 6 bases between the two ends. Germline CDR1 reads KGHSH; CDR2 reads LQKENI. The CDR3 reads CASSSSYGYTF. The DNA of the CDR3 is TGTGCCAGCTCATCATCTTATGGCTACACCTTC.

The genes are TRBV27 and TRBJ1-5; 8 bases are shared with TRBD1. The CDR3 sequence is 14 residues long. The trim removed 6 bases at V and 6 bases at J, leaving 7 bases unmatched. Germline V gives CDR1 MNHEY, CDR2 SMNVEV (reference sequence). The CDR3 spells CASRGTGDRQPQHF. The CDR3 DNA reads TGTGCCAGCAGAGGGACAGGTGATCGTCAGCCCCAGCATTTT.

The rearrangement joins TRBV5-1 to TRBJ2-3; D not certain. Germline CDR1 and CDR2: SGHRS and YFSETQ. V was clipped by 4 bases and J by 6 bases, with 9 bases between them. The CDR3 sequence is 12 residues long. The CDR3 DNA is TGCGCCAGCAGCCCGACCCGGGATACGCAGTATTTT. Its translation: CASSPTRDTQYF.

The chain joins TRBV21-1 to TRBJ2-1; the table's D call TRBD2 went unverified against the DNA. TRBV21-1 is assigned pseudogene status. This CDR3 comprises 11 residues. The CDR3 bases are TGTGCCAGCAGCAAAGCCCACTTTCTGTTCTTC. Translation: CASSKAHFLFF.

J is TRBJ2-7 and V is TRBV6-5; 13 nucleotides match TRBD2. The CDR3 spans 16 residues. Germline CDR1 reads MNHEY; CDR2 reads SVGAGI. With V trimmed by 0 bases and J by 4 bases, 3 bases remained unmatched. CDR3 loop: CASSYSTSGGLYEQYF. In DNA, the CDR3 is TGTGCCAGCAGTTACTCGACTAGCGGGGGGTTATACGAGCAGTACTTC.

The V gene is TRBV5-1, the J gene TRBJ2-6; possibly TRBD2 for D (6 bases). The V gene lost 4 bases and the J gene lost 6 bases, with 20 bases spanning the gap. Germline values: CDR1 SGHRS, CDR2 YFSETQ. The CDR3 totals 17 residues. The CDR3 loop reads CASSPASGALKANVLTF. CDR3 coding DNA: TGCGCCAGCAGCCCGGCATCGGGAGCTCTTAAGGCCAACGTCCTGACTTTC.

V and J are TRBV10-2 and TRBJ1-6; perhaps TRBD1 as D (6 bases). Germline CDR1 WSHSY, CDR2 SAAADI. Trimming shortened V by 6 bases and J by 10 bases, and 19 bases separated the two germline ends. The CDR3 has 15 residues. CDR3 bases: TGCGCCAGCAGCGCCGGGACAACGATTTGGTCACCCCTCCACTTT. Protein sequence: CASSAGTTIWSPLHF.

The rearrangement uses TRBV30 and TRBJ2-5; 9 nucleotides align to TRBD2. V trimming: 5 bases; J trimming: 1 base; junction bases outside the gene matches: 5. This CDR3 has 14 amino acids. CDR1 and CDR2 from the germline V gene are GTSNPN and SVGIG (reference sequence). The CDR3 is CAWSSGALQETQYF. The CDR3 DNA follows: TGTGCCTGGTCTAGCGGGGCCCTCCAAGAGACCCAGTACTTC.

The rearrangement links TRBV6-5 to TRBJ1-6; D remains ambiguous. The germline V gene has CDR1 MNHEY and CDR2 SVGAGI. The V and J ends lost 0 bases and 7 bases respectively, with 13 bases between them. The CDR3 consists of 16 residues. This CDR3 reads CASSYSKGGGNSPLHF. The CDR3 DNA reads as TGTGCCAGCAGTTACTCTAAGGGAGGAGGGAATTCACCCCTCCACTTT.

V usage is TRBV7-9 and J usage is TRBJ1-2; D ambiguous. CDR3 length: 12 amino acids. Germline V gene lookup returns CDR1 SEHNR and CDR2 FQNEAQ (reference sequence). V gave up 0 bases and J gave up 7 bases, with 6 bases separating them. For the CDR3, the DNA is TGTGCCAGCAGCTTAGCTTTAGGTGGCTACACCTTC. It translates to CASSLALGGYTF.

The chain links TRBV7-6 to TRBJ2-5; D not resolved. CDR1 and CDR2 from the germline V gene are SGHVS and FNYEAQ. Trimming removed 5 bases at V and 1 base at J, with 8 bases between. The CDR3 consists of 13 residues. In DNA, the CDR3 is TGTGCCAGCAGCCCCACTTTCCAAGAGACCCAGTACTTC. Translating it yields CASSPTFQETQYF.

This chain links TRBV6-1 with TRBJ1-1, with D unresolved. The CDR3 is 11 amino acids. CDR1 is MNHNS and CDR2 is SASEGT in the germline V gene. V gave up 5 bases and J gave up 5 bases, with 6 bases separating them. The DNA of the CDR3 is TGTGCCAGCAGTCTTCGAACTGAAGCTTTCTTT. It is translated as CASSLRTEAFF.

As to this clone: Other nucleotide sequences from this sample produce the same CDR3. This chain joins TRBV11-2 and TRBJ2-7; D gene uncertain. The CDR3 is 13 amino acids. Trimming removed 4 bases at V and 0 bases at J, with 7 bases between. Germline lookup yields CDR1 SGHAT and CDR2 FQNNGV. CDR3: CASSSFRSYEQYF. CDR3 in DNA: TGTGCCAGCAGCTCTTTTCGCTCCTACGAGCAGTACTTC.

CDR3 in amino acids: CASSMKGYEQYF. CDR3 nucleotide sequence: TGTGCCAGTAGTATGAAGGGGTACGAGCAGTACTTC. The rearrangement links TRBV19 to TRBJ2-7; perhaps TRBD1 as D (5 bases). The CDR3 has 12 residues. Germline CDR1 LNHDA, CDR2 SQIVND (reference sequence). The germline V and J ends were trimmed by 3 bases and 4 bases, with 7 bases remaining between them.

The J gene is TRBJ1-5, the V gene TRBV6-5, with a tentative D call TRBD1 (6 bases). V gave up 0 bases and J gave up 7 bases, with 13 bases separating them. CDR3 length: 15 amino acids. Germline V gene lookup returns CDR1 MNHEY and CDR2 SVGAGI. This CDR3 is CASSYSPLGGQPQHF. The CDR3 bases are TGTGCCAGCAGTTACTCGCCCCTTGGGGGCCAGCCCCAGCATTTT.

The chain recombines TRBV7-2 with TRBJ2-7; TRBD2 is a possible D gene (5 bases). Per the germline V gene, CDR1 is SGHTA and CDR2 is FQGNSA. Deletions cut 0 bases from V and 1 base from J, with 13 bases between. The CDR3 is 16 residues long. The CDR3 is CASSLARRQLSYEQYF. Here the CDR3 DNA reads TGTGCCAGCAGCTTAGCGCGGAGGCAGTTATCCTACGAGCAGTACTTC.

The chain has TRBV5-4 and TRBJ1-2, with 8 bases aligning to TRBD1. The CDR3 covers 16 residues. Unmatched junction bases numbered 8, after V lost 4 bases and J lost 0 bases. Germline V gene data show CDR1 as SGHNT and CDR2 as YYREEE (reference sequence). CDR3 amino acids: CASSPPGQATNYGYTF. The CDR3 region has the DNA TGTGCCAGCAGCCCCCCGGGACAGGCCACTAACTATGGCTACACCTTC. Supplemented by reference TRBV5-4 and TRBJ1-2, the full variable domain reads ETGVTQSPTHLIKTRGQQVTLRCSSQSGHNTVSWYQQALGQGPQFIFQYYREEENGRGNFPPRFSGLQFPNYSSELNVNALELDDSALYLCASSPPGQATNYGYTFGSGTRLTVV.

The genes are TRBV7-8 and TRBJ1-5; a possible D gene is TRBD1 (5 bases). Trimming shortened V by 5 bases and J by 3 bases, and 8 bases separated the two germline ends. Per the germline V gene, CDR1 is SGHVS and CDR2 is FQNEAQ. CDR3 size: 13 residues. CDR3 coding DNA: TGTGCCAGCAGCCTGACAGACAATCAGCCCCAGCATTTT. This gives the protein CASSLTDNQPQHF.

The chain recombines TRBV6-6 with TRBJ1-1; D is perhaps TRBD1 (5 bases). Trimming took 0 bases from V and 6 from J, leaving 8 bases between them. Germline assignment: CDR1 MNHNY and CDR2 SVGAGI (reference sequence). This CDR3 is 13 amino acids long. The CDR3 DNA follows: TGTGCCAGCAGTTACTCGTCGGGGGCTGAAGCTTTCTTT. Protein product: CASSYSSGAEAFF.

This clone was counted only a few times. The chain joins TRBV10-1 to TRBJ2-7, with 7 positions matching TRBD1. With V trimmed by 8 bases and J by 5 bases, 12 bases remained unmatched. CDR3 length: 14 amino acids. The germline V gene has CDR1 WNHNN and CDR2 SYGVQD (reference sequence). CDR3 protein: CASWDARQGHEQYF. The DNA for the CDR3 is TGCGCCAGCTGGGACGCCCGACAGGGTCACGAGCAGTACTTC.

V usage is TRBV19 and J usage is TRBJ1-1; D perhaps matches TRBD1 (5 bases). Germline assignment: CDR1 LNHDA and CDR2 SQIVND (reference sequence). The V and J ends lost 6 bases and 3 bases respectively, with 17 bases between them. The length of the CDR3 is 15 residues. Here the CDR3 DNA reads TGTGCCAGTAGCCGAATATCCCTGGGGGACACTGAAGCTTTCTTT. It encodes CASSRISLGDTEAFF. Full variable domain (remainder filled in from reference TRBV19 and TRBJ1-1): DGGITQSPKYLFRKEGQNVTLSCEQNLNHDAMYWYRQDPGQGLRLIYYSQIVNDFQKGDIAEGYSVSREKKESFPLTVTSAQKNPTAFYLCASSRISLGDTEAFFGQGTRLTVV.